This TCR beta chain was identified during a study of shared clonotypes between healthy human individuals. Findings and caveats of the study: As a rule, naive subsets had a larger estimated richness than memory subsets.

This clone was seen just once. The antigen is not known. Cells designated naive CD8 were CD45RO-negative and were positively selected for CCR7, with terminally differentiated effector memory CD45RA+ cells excluded. The CDR3 runs 15 residues. The germline V gene encodes CDR1 MNHEY and CDR2 SMNVEV (reference sequence). The junction had 7 bases not matched to a gene; V was cut back by 6 bases and J by 2 bases. Clones were sequenced by immunoSEQ multiplex PCR, and TCRdb holds only the in-frame ones, with some missing. This sample has roughly 2,000,000 clones, with 85% to 95% found just once. The sequence was obtained from a man aged 18 to 29 in good health. The sequenced sample consisted of naive CD8+ T cells sorted from blood. The chain joins TRBV27 to TRBJ2-7, with TRBD1 matching over 10 bases. CDR3 region: CASREGQGSTYEQYF. The CDR3, as DNA: TGTGCCAGCAGAGAGGGACAGGGGTCGACCTACGAGCAGTACTTC.